The present T cell receptor (beta chain) was sequenced within a study of shared clonotypes between healthy human individuals. Concerning this clone itself: Its antigen is unidentified.

General study points: Inspection by rarefaction showed sorted-subset sequencing to be incomplete despite large depth. The authors sampled blood alone, and tissue repertoires likely differ.

CDR1 and CDR2 from the germline V gene are MNHEY and SMNVEV (reference sequence). CDR3 length equals 18 residues. V gave up 0 bases and J gave up 5 bases; unmatched junction bases: 7. Execution of the assay was at deep level. The data were produced by immunoSEQ multiplex PCR, yet TCRdb's version contains in-frame clones alone and is incomplete. This sample has over 2 million clones, with about 95% found just once. Sequenced input: naive CD4+ T cells sorted from blood. Subset denoted: CD45RA+ positively selected. The sequence derives from a man aged 18-30 years in good health. V gene TRBV27 combines with J gene TRBJ2-7, with TRBD2 identical over 16 bases. CDR3 residues: CASSLSGLAGGLHHEQYF. CDR3 nucleotide sequence: TGTGCCAGCAGTTTATCGGGACTAGCGGGGGGGCTACACCACGAGCAGTACTTC.